The source of this TCR beta chain is a study of human T cells and chemical hapten exposure. Study observations and caveats: Unchanged with DPC sensitization were TCRs above 1 in 1000 frequency.

Time point here: patch test 2, 6 weeks after DPC sensitization. Regarding treatment: therapeutic diphenylcyclopropenone sensitization with weekly scalp DPC. The authors extracted total RNA from unfractionated whole blood. TCRdb itself ran the RACE reads through MiXCR, one entry per CDR3 protein. Here the sample spans 70,000 to 90,000 distinct CDR3 sequences, about 10% being singletons. This clonotype was counted between two and nine times. Antigen specificity is unknown. Germline V gives CDR1 MDHEN, CDR2 SYDVKM. This CDR3 has 15 amino acids. Trimming took 2 bases from V and 3 from J, leaving 14 bases between them.

The chain employs TRBV28 and TRBJ2-7; weak D call: TRBD2 (6 bases). This clonotype was sampled from a woman between 45 and 65 years old with alopecia areata. Some clones in this sample may be carry-over from other donors' samples. Sequenced material: whole blood, taken in connection with sensitization to the hapten diphenylcyclopropenone (DPC). CDR3 DNA sequence: TGTGCCAGCAGTTTAACGGGACTGGGGGGCTACGAGCAGTACTTC. It encodes CASSLTGLGGYEQYF.